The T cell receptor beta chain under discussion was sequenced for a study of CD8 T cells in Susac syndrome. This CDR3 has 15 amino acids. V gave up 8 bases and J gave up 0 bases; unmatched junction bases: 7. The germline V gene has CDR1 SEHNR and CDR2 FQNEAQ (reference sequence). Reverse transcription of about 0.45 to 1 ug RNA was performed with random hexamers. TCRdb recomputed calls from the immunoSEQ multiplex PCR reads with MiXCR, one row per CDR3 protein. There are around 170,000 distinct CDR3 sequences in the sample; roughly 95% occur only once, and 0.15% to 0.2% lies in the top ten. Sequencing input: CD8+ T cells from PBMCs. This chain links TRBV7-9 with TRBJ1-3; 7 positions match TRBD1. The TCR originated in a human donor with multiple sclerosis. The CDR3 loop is CASSTGVDSGNTIYF. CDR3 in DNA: TGTGCCAGCTCTACAGGGGTCGACTCTGGAAACACCATATATTTT.